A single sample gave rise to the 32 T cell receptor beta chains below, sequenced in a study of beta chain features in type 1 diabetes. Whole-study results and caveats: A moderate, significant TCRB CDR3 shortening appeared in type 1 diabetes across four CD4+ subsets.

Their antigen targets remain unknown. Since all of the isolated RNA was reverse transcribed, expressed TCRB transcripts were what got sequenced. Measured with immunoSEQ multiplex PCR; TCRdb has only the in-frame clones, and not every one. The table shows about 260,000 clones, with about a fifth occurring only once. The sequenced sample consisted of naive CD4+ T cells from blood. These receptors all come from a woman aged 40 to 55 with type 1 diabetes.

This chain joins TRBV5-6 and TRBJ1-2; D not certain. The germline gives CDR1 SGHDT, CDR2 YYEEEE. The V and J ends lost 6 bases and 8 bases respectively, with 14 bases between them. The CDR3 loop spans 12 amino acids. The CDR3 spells CASTESGYGYTF. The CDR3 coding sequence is TGTGCCAGCACAGAGAGCGGTTACGGCTACACCTTC.

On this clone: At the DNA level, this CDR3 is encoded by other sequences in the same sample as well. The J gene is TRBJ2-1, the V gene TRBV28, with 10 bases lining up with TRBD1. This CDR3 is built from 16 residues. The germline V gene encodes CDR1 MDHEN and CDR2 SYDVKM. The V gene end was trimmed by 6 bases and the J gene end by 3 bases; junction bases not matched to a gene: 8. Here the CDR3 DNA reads TGTGCCAGCAGCCCCCCGGGACAGGGGAACTACAATGAGCAGTTCTTC. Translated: CASSPPGQGNYNEQFF. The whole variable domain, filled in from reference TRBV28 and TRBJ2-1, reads DVKVTQSSRYLVKRTGEKVFLECVQDMDHENMFWYRQDPGLGLRLIYFSYDVKMKEKGDIPEGYSVSREKKERFSLILESASTNQTSMYLCASSPPGQGNYNEQFFGPGTRLTVL.

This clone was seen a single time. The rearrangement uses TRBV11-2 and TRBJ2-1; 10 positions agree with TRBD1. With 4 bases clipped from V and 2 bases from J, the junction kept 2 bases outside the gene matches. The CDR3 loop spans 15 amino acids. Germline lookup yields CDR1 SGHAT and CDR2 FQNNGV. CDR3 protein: CASSSGQGAYNEQFF. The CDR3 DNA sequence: TGTGCCAGCAGCTCCGGACAGGGGGCCTACAATGAGCAGTTCTTC.

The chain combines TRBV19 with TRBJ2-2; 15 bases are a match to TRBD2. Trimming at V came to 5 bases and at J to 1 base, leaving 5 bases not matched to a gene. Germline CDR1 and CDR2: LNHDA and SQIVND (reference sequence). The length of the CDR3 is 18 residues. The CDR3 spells CASSRGLAGGGNTGELFF. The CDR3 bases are TGTGCCAGTAGTCGGGGACTAGCGGGAGGCGGGAACACCGGGGAGCTGTTTTTT.

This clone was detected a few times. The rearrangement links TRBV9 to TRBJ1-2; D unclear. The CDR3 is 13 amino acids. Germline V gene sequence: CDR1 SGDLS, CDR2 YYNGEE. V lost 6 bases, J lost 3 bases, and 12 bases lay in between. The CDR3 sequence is CASTKDEDYGYTF. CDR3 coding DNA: TGTGCCAGCACTAAGGATGAGGACTATGGCTACACCTTC.

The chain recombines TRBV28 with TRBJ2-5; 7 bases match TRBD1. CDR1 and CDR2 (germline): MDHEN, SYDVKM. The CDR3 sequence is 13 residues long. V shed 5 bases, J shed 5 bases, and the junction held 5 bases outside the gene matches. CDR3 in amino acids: CASSDRGPETQYF. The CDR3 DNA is TGTGCCAGCAGTGATAGGGGGCCGGAGACCCAGTACTTC.

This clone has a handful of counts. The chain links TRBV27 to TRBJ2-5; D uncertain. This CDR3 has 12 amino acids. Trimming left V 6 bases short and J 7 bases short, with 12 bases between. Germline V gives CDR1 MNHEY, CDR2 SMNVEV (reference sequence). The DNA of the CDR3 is TGTGCCAGCAGCCTCATCCCGGGGACCCAGTACTTC. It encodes CASSLIPGTQYF.

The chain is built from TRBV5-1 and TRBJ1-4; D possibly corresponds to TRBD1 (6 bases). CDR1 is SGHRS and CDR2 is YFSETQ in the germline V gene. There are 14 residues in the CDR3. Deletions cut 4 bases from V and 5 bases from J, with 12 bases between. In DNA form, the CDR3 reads TGCGCCAGCAGCCCGGGACAAGTGAATGAAAAACTGTTTTTT. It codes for CASSPGQVNEKLFF.

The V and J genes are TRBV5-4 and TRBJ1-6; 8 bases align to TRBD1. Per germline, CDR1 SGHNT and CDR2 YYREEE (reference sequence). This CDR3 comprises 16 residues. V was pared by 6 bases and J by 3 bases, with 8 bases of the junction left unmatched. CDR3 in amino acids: CASTRAGGLYNSPLHF. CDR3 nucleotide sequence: TGTGCCAGCACCCGGGCAGGGGGCCTCTATAATTCACCCCTCCACTTT.

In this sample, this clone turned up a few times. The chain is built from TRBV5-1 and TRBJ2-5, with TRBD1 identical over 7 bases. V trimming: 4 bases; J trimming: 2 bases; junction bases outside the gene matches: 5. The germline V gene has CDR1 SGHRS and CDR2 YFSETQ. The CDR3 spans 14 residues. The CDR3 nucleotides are TGCGCCAGCAGCCCGGGACAGCAGCAAGAGACCCAGTACTTC. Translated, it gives CASSPGQQQETQYF.

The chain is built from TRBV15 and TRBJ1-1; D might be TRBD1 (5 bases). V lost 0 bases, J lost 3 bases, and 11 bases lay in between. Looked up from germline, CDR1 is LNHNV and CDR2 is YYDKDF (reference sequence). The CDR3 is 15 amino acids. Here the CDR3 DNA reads TGTGCCACCAGCAGAGATTGGGGCGTCTACACTGAAGCTTTCTTT. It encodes CATSRDWGVYTEAFF.

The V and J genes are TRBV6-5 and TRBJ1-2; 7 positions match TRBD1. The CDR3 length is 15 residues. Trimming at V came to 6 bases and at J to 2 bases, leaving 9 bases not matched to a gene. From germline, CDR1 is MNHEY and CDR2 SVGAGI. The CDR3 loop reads CASRPPGQINYGYTF. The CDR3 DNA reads TGTGCCAGCAGGCCTCCGGGACAGATAAACTATGGCTACACCTTC.

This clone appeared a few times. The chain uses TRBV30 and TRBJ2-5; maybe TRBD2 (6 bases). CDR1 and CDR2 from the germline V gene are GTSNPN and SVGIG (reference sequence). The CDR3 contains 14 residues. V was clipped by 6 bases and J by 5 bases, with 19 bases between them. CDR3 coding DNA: TGTGCCTGCGATCGGGGACTCGGAAAGGAGACCCAGTACTTC. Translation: CACDRGLGKETQYF. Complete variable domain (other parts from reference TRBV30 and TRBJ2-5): SQTIHQWPATLVQPVGSPLSLECTVEGTSNPNLYWYRQAAGRGLQLLFYSVGIGQISSEVPQNLSASRPQDRQFILSSKKLLLSDSGFYLCACDRGLGKETQYFGPGTRLLVL.

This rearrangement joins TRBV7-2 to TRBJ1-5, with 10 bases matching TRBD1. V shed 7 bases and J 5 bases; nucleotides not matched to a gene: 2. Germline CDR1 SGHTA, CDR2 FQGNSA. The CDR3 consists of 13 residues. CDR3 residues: CASTDRGHQPQHF. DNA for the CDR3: TGTGCCAGCACCGACAGGGGGCATCAGCCCCAGCATTTT.

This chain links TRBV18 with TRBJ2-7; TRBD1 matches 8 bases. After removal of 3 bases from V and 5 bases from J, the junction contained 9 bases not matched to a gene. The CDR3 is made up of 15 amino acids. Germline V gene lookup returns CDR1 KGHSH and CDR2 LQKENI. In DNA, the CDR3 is TGTGCCAGCTCACCCTCTCTTGACAGGGGTAACGAGCAGTACTTC. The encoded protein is CASSPSLDRGNEQYF.

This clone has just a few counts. DNA of the CDR3: TGTGCCAGCAGCCTCCGGCGGGGGGAGGAGACCCAGTACTTC. It translates to CASSLRRGEETQYF. The chain is built from TRBV5-4 and TRBJ2-5, with 8 bases identical to TRBD2. Germline V gene data show CDR1 as SGHNT and CDR2 as YYREEE (reference sequence). The CDR3 totals 14 residues. V was clipped by 4 bases and J by 5 bases; unmatched bases: 7.

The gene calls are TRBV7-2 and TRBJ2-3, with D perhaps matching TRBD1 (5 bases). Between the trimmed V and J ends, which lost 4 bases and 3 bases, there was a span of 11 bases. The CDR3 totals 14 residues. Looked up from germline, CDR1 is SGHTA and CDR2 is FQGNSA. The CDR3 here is CASSSQGETDTQYF. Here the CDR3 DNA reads TGTGCCAGCAGCTCCCAAGGGGAAACAGATACGCAGTATTTT. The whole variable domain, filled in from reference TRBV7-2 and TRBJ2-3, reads GAGVSQSPSNKVTEKGKDVELRCDPISGHTALYWYRQSLGQGLEFLIYFQGNSAPDKSGLPSDRFSAERTGGSVSTLTIQRTQQEDSAVYLCASSSQGETDTQYFGPGTRLTVL.

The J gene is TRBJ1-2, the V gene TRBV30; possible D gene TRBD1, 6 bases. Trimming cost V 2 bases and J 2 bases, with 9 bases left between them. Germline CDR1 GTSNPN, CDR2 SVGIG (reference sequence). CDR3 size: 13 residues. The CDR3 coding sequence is TGTGCCTGGAGTCGTCAGGGGAACTATGGCTACACCTTC. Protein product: CAWSRQGNYGYTF.

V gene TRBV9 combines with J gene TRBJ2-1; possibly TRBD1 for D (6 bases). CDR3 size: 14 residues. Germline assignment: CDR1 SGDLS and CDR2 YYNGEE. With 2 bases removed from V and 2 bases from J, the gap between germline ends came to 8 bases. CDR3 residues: CASSVTGTYNEQFF. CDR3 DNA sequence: TGTGCCAGCAGCGTTACAGGGACCTACAATGAGCAGTTCTTC.

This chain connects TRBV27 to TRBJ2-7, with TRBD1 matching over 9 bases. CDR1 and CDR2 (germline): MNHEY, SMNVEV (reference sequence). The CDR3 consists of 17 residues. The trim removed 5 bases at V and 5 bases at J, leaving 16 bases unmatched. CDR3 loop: CASSVVPGTGYGNEQYF. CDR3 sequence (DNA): TGTGCCAGCAGTGTCGTCCCCGGGACAGGGTATGGAAACGAGCAGTACTTC.

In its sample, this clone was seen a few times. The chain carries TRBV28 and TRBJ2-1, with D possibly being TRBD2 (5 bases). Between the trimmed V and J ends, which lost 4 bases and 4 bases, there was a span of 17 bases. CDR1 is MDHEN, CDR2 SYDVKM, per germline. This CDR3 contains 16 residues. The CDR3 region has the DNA TGTGCCAGCAGTTCCCCGCGCGACTACACGTACAATGAGCAGTTCTTC. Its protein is CASSSPRDYTYNEQFF.

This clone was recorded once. In nucleotides, the CDR3 is TGTGCCTGGAGTGAAGGACAGATCGATCAGCCCCAGCATTTT. Protein: CAWSEGQIDQPQHF. The chain couples TRBV30 to TRBJ1-5; weak D call: TRBD1 (6 bases). With 1 base removed from V and 5 bases from J, the gap between germline ends came to 12 bases. Germline CDR1 and CDR2: GTSNPN and SVGIG (reference sequence). This CDR3 has 14 amino acids.

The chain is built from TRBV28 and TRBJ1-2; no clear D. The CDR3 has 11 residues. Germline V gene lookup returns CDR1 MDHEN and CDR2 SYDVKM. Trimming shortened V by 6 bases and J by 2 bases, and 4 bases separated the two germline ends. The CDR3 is CASSLNYGYTF. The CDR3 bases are TGTGCCAGCAGCCTAAACTATGGCTACACCTTC.

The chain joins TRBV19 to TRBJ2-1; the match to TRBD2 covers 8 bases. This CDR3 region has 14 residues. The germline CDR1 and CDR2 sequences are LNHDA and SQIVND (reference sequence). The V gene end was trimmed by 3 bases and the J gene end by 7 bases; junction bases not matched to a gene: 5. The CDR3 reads CASSISGTRNEQFF. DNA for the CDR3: TGTGCCAGTAGTATTAGCGGGACGAGGAATGAGCAGTTCTTC.

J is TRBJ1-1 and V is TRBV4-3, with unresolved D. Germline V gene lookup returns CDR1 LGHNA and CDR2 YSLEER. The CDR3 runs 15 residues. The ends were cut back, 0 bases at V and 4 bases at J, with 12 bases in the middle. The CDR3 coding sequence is TGCGCCAGCAGCCAAGAACGCCAGGTGGTCACTGAAGCTTTCTTT. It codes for CASSQERQVVTEAFF.

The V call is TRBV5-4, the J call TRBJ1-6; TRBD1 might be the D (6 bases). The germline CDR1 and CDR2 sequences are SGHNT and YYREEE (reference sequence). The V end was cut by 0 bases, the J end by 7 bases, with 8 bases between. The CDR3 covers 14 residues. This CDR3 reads CASSLAQGNSPLHF. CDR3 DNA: TGTGCCAGCAGCTTGGCTCAGGGGAATTCACCCCTCCACTTT.

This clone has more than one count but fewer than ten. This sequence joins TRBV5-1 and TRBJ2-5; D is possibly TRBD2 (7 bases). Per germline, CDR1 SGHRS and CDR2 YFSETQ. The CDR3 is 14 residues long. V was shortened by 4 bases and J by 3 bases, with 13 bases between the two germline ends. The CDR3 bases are TGCGCCAGCAGCACCCGAGGGGGGGAAGAGACCCAGTACTTC. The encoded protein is CASSTRGGEETQYF.

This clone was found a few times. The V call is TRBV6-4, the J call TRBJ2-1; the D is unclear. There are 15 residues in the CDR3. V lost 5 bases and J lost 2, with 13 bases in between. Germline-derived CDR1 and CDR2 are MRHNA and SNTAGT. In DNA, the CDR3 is TGTGCCAGCAGTACGGAGCGTTTCCCCTACAATGAGCAGTTCTTC. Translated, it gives CASSTERFPYNEQFF.

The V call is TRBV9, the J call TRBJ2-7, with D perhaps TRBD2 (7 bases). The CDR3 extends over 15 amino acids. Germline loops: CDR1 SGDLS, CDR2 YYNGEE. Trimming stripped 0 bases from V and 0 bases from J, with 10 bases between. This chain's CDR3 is CASSVEGGVSYEQYF. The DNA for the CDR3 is TGTGCCAGCAGCGTAGAAGGGGGGGTCTCCTACGAGCAGTACTTC.

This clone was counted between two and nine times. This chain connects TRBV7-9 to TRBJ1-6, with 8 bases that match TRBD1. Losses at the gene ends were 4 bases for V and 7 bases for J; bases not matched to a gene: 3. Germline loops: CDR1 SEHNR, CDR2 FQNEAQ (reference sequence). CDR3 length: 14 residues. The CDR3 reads CASSSGQENSPLHF. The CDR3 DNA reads TGTGCCAGCAGCTCGGGACAGGAAAATTCACCCCTCCACTTT.

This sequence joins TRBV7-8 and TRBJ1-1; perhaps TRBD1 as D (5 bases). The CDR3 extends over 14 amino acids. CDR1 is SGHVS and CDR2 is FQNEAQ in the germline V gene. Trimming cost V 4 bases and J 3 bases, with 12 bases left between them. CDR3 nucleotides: TGTGCCAGCAGCTATCAGGGTATCGACACTGAAGCTTTCTTT. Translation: CASSYQGIDTEAFF.

CDR3 residues: CASSHGSGTPNTEAFF. CDR3 in DNA: TGCGCCAGCAGCCATGGAAGCGGGACGCCCAACACTGAAGCTTTCTTT. V usage is TRBV5-1 and J usage is TRBJ1-1, with TRBD1 as a possible D gene (5 bases). There are 16 residues in the CDR3. Germline V lookup: CDR1 SGHRS, CDR2 YFSETQ. The V end lost 4 bases, the J end lost 2 bases, and 18 bases lay between the germline ends.